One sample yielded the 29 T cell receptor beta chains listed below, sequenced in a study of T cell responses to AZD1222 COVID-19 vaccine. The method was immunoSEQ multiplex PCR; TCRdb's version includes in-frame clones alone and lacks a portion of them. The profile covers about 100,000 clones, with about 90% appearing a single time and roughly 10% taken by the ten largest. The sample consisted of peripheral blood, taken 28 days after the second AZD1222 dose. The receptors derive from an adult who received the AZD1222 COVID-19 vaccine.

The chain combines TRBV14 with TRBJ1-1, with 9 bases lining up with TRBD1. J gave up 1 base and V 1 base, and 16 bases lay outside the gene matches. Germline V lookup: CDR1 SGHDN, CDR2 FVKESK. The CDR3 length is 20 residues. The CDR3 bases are TGTGCCAGCAGCCAAGTTTCCCCCAGACAGGGGGTTATTGGGAACACTGAAGCTTTCTTT. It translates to CASSQVSPRQGVIGNTEAFF.

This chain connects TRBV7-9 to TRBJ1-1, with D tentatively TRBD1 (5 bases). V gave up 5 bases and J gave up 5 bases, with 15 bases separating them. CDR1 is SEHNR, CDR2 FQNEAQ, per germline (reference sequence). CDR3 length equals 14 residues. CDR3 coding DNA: TGTGCCAGCAGCCCCCACACCGGGGGGACTGAAGCTTTCTTT. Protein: CASSPHTGGTEAFF.

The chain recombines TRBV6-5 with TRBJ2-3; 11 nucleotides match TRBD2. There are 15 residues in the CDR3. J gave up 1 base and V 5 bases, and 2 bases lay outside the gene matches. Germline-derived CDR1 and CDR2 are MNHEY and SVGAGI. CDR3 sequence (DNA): TGTGCCAGCAGTCTAGCGGGGGGCCGCACAGATACGCAGTATTTT. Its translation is CASSLAGGRTDTQYF.

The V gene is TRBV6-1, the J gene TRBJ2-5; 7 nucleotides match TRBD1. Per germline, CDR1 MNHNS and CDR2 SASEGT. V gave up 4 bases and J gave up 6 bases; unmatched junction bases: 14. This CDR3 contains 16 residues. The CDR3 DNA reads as TGTGCCAGCAGTGTAGGCTTTGAGGGGGCGCGAAAGACCCAGTACTTC. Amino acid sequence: CASSVGFEGARKTQYF.

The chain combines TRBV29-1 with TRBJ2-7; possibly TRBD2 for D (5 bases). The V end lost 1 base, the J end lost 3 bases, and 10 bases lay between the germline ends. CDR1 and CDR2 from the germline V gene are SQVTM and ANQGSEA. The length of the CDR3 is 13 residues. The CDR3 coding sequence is TGCAGCGTTGAAGTTCTCCGGGGCTACGAGCAGTACTTC. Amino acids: CSVEVLRGYEQYF.

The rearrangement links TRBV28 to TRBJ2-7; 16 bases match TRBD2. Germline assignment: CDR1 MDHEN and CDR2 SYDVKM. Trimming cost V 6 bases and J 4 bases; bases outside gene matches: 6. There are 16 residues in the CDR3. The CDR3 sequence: CASSSGLAGGPYEQYF. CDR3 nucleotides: TGTGCCAGCAGCTCGGGACTAGCGGGAGGGCCGTACGAGCAGTACTTC.

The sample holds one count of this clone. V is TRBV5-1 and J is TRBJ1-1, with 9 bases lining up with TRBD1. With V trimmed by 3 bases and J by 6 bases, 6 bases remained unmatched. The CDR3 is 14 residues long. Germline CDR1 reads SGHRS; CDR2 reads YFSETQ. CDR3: CASSWGTGKAEAFF. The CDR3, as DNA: TGCGCCAGCAGCTGGGGGACAGGGAAGGCTGAAGCTTTCTTT.

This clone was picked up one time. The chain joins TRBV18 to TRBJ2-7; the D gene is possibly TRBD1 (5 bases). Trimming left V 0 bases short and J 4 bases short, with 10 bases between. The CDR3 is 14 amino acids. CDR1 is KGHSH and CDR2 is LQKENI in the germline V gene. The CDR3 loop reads CASSPPDSSYEQYF. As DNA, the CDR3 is TGTGCCAGCTCACCACCAGACAGTTCTTACGAGCAGTACTTC.

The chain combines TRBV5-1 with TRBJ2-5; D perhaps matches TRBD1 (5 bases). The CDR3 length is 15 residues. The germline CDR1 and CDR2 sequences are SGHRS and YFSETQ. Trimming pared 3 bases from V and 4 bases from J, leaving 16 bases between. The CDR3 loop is CASSSDTPPTETQYF. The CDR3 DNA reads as TGCGCCAGCAGCTCGGACACACCACCCACAGAGACCCAGTACTTC.

The CDR3 sequence is CASSQDQEKLFF. In DNA, the CDR3 is TGCGCCAGCAGCCAAGACCAAGAAAAACTGTTTTTT. The chain links TRBV4-1 to TRBJ1-4; D remains unclear. CDR1 MGHRA and CDR2 YSYEKL come from the germline V gene. The V and J ends lost 0 bases and 8 bases respectively, with 4 bases between them. The CDR3 totals 12 residues.

The CDR3 DNA sequence: TGTGCCAGCAGCCCTAGACTAGCCCCCTACGAGCAGTACTTC. Its translation: CASSPRLAPYEQYF. This sequence joins TRBV7-2 and TRBJ2-7, with 7 bases lining up with TRBD2. Trimming at V came to 5 bases and at J to 2 bases, leaving 6 bases not matched to a gene. Germline assignment: CDR1 SGHTA and CDR2 FQGNSA. This CDR3 comprises 14 residues.

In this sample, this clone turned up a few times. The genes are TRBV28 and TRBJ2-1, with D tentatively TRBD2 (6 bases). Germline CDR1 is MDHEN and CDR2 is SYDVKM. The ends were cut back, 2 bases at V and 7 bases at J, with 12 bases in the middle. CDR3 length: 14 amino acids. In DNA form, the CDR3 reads TGTGCCAGCAGTTTACGGGGGAGAAGAAATGAGCAGTTCTTC. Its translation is CASSLRGRRNEQFF. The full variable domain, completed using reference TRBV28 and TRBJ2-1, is DVKVTQSSRYLVKRTGEKVFLECVQDMDHENMFWYRQDPGLGLRLIYFSYDVKMKEKGDIPEGYSVSREKKERFSLILESASTNQTSMYLCASSLRGRRNEQFFGPGTRLTVL.

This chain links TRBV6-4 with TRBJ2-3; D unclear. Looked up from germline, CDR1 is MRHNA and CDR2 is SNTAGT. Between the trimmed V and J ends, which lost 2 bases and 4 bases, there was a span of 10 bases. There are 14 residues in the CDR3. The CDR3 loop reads CASSDGTPADTQYF. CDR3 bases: TGTGCCAGCAGTGACGGAACTCCAGCAGATACGCAGTATTTT.

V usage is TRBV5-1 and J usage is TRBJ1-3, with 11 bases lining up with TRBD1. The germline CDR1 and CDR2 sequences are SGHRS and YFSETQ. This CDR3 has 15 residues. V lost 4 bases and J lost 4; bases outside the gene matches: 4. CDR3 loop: CASSPGTGGGNTIYF. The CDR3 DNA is TGCGCCAGCAGCCCGGGGACAGGGGGAGGAAACACCATATATTTT.

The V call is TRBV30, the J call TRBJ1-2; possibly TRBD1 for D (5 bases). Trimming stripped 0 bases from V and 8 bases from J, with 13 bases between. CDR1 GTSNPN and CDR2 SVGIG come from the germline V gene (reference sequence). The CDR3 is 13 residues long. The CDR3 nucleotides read TGTGCCTGGAGTGTCGGGGGATATGGAGGCTACACCTTC. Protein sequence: CAWSVGGYGGYTF.

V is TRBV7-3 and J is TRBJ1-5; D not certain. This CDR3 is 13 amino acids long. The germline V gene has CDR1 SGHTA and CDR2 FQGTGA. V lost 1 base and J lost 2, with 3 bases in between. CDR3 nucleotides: TGTGCCAGCAGCTTAAGTCGCAATCAGCCCCAGCATTTT. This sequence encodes CASSLSRNQPQHF.

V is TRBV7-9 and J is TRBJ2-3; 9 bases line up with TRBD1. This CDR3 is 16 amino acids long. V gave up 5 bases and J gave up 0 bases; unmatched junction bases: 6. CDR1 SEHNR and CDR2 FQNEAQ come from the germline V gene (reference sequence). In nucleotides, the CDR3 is TGTGCCAGCAGCCCATACAGGGGGCGTAGCACAGATACGCAGTATTTT. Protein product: CASSPYRGRSTDTQYF.

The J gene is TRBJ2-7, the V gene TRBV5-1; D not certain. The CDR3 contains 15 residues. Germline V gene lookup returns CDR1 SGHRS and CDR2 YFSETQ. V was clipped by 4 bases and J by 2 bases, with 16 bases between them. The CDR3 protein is CASSAGSGPTYEQYF. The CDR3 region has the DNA TGCGCCAGCAGCGCCGGGTCAGGCCCAACCTACGAGCAGTACTTC.

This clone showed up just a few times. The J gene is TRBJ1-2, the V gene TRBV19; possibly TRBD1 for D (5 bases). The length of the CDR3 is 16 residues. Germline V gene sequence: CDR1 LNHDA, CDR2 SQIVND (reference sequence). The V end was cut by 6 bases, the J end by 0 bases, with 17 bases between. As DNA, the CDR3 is TGTGCCAGTAGGGTTTCGGTAGGGGTGCCTAACTATGGCTACACCTTC. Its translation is CASRVSVGVPNYGYTF.

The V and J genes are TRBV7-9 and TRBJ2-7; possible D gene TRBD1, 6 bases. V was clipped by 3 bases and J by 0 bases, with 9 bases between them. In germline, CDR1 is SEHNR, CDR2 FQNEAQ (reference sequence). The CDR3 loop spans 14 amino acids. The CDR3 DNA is TGTGCCAGCAGCTTTGACAGGTACTCCTACGAGCAGTACTTC. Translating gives CASSFDRYSYEQYF.

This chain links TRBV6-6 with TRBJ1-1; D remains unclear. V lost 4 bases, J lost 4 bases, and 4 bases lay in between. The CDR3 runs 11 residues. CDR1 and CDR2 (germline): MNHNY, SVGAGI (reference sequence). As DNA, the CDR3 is TGTGCCAGCAGTTTAATCACTGAAGCTTTCTTT. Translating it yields CASSLITEAFF.

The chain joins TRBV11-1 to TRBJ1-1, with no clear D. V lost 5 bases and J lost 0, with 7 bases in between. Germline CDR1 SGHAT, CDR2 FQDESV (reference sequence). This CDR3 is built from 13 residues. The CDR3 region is CASSRNMNTEAFF. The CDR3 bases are TGTGCCAGCAGCCGAAACATGAACACTGAAGCTTTCTTT.

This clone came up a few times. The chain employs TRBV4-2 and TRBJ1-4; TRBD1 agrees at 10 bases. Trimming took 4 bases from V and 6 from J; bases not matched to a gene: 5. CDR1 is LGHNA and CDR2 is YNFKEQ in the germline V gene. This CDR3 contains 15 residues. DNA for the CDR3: TGTGCCAGCAGCCGAACCGGGACAGGGGATGAAAAACTGTTTTTT. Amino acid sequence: CASSRTGTGDEKLFF.

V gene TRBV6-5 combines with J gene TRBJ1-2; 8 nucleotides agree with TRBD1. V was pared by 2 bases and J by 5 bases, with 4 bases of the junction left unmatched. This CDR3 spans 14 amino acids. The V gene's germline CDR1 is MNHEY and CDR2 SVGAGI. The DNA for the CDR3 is TGTGCCAGCAGTTACCAGGGGGCGGGGTATGGCTACACCTTC. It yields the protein CASSYQGAGYGYTF.

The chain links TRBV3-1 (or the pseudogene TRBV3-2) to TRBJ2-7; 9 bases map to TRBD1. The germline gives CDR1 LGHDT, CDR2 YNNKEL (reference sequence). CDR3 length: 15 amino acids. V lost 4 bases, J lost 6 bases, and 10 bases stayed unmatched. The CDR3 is CASSLEGTGHSEQYF. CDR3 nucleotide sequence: TGTGCCAGCAGCCTAGAAGGGACAGGGCACAGCGAGCAGTACTTC.

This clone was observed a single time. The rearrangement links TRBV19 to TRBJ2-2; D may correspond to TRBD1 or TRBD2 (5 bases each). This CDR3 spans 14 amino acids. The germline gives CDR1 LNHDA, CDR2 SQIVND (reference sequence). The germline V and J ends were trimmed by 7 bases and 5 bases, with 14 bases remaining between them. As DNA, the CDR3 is TGTGCCAGTACCGAGTGGGGGTGGACCGGGGAGCTGTTTTTT. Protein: CASTEWGWTGELFF.

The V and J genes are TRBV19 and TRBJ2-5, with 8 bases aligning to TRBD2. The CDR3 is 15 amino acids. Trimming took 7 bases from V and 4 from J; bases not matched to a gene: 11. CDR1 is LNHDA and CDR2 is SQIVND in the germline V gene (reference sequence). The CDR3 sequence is CASTIGAGAGETQYF. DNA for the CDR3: TGTGCCAGTACCATTGGAGCGGGAGCTGGAGAGACCCAGTACTTC.

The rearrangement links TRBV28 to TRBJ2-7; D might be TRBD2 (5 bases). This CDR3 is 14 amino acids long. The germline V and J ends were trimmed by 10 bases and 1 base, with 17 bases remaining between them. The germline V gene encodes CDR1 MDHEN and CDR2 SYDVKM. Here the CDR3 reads CATRGSGSSYEQYF. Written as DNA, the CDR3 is TGTGCCACACGCGGCTCGGGGAGTTCCTACGAGCAGTACTTC.

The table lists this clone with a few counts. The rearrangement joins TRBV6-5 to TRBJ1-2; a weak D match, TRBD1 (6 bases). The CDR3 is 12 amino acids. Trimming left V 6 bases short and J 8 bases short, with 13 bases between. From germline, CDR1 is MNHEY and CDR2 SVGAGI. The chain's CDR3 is CASRAYRAGYTF. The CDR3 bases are TGTGCCAGCAGAGCCTACAGGGCGGGCTACACCTTC.